The present entry profiles one T cell receptor (beta chain) with its context. The antigen remains undetermined. Here immunoSEQ multiplex PCR was the method, and the copy in TCRdb shows in-frame clones only, minus some. The profile shows approximately 300,000 clones, roughly 89% of them singletons. The ends were cut back, 0 bases at V and 4 bases at J, with 9 bases in the middle. CDR1 and CDR2 from the germline V gene are MNHEY and SVGAGI. The CDR3 is 14 residues long. This specimen belongs to a study of cytomegalovirus exposure and HLA in healthy donors. Study-level points and caveats: According to the study, around 180 TCR beta chains were cytomegalovirus-associated. Rarity characterized most TCR sequences, yet some public TCRs appeared in many donors. The tendency of first-cohort TCR clusters to co-occur in the 120 validation repertoires was the finding of a later analysis.

The receptor's source is a woman between 18 and 29 years old in good health and CMV-seronegative. The sequenced sample was PBMCs. The genes are TRBV6-5 and TRBJ1-2; possible D gene TRBD1, 5 bases. CDR3 region: CASSYSTEIYGYTF. For the CDR3, the DNA is TGTGCCAGCAGTTACTCGACAGAGATCTATGGCTACACCTTC.